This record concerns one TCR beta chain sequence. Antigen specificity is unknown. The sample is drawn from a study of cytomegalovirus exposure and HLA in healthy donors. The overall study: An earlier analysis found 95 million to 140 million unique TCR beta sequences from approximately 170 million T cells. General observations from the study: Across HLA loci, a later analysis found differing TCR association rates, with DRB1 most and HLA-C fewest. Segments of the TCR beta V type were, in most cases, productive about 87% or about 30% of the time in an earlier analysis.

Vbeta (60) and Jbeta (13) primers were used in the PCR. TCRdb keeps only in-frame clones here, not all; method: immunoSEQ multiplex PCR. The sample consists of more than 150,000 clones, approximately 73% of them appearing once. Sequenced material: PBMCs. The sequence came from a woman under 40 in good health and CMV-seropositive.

CDR3 residues: CASSPGQGNTGELFF. CDR3 nucleotide sequence: TGCGCCAGCAGCCCGGGACAGGGGAACACCGGGGAGCTGTTTTTT. This chain joins TRBV4-1 and TRBJ2-2; TRBD1 matches at 9 bases. Germline V lookup: CDR1 MGHRA, CDR2 YSYEKL. This CDR3 contains 15 residues. The junction had 1 base not matched to a gene; V was cut back by 4 bases and J by 1 base.